This T cell receptor beta chain was recovered during a study of Ad26.COV2.S vaccination and SARS-CoV-2 variants. Points from the study as a whole: Estimates derived from TCR breadth and depth analyses may have underestimated total T cell responses. Reportedly, after vaccination the spike-specific CD8+ and CD4+ T cell responses displayed substantial breadth.

The CDR3 totals 15 residues. The ends were cut back, 4 bases at V and 0 bases at J, with 7 bases in the middle. CDR1 is LGHNA and CDR2 is YSLEER in the germline V gene. In regard to this clone: The antigen is unknown.

Treatment noted: 15 to 20 received Ad26.COV2.S at low or high dose, single or two shots; about 5 received placebo; per-sample allocation not given. The samples were gathered on day 63 after the first injection of vaccine or placebo. The vaccine delivered Wuhan-strain SARS-CoV-2 spike through an Ad26 vector. The protocol was immunoSEQ multiplex PCR, while the TCRdb copy is restricted to in-frame clones and leaves out a portion. The sample has 350,000 to 550,000 clones, approximately 92% seen once. This sequence was found in a person aged 18-60 years who received the Ad26.COV2.S COVID-19 vaccine or a placebo. Sequencing was performed on peripheral blood, taken in a trial of Ad26.COV2.S vaccine versus placebo. The chain couples TRBV4-3 to TRBJ2-6; D remains unclear. The CDR3 loop is CASSPATSGANVLTF. CDR3 sequence (DNA): TGCGCCAGCAGCCCAGCTACCTCTGGGGCCAACGTCCTGACTTTC.